This T cell receptor beta chain was captured by sequencing in a study of cytomegalovirus exposure and HLA in healthy donors. In its sample, this clone was seen once. Its antigen is undetermined. The PCR made use of 60 Vbeta and 13 Jbeta primers. Assay: immunoSEQ multiplex PCR; the TCRdb copy retains only in-frame clones and omits some. The sample shows about 95,000 clones, approximately 76% of them seen only once. Study-wide findings and caveats: Reports showed the classifier diagnosing cytomegalovirus status with high specificity and sensitivity. Rarity marked most TCR sequences, yet some public TCRs occurred in many donors. Across donors, sequencing depth was assumed by presence/absence analyses to be roughly uniform.

V was trimmed by 5 bases and J by 6 bases, leaving 17 bases between them. The CDR3 runs to 15 residues. The V gene's germline CDR1 is SGHAT and CDR2 FQNNGV. Sequenced material: PBMCs. The chain has TRBV11-2 and TRBJ2-1; possibly TRBD2 for D (5 bases). This receptor was taken from a man aged 25 to 45 in good health and CMV-seropositive. CDR3 DNA sequence: TGTGCCAGCAGCCCCAGTCTCCAGCGGATCAATGAGCAGTTCTTC. It translates to CASSPSLQRINEQFF.